A selection of T cell receptor beta chains follows, all from one sample in a study of early T cells in non-severe SARS-CoV-2 infection. TCRdb re-derived calls from the 5' RACE reads in MiXCR, one entry per CDR3 protein. The sample has 32,000 or so distinct CDR3 sequences, 5.5% to 7.5% seen once. Sample: whole blood. These receptors were obtained from an adult who was a healthcare worker with PCR-confirmed SARS-CoV-2 infection or an uninfected control (not recorded which). Both conserved end residues are part of each CDR3. The D gene is left open where the match is weak. Clone size is not always given. Where it is, it says once, few, many or a class for expanded clones.

few,-,TRBV28,TRBJ2-1,CASRTGPHNEQFF,TGTGCCAGCAGGACGGGCCCCCACAATGAGCAGTTCTTC
many,TRBD1,TRBV6-6,TRBJ1-5,CASSHQPGQGGNQPQHF,TGTGCCAGCAGCCACCAACCCGGACAGGGGGGAAATCAGCCCCAGCATTTT
many,TRBD2,TRBV7-7,TRBJ2-1,CASSQTGTSLFDEQFF,TGTGCCAGCAGCCAAACCGGGACTAGTCTTTTCGATGAGCAGTTCTTC
many,TRBD1,TRBV11-2,TRBJ1-4,CASSPDRVPFEKLFF,TGTGCCAGCAGCCCTGACAGGGTGCCATTTGAAAAACTGTTTTTT
-,-,TRBV28,TRBJ2-5,CASSFGPEGPGTQYF,TGTGCCAGCAGTTTCGGCCCGGAAGGTCCGGGGACCCAGTACTTC
many,TRBD2,TRBV10-3,TRBJ2-5,CATKEASGRETQYF,TGTGCCACCAAGGAGGCTAGCGGGAGGGAGACCCAGTACTTC
few,TRBD2,TRBV7-2,TRBJ2-1,CASSLVGLAGGNEQFF,TGTGCCAGCAGCTTAGTAGGCCTAGCGGGAGGAAATGAGCAGTTCTTC
many,-,TRBV6-6,TRBJ2-3,CASSLVGSTDTQYF,TGTGCCAGCAGTTTGGTGGGTAGCACAGATACGCAGTATTTT
-,-,TRBV12-3/TRBV12-4,TRBJ1-2,CASSFGIGRGPNYGYTF,TGTGCCAGCAGTTTCGGTATTGGCAGGGGCCCAAACTATGGCTACACCTTC
many,-,TRBV30,TRBJ2-3,CAWSRRVKTDTQYF,TGTGCCTGGAGTCGGAGGGTAAAAACAGATACGCAGTATTTT
many,TRBD2,TRBV7-3,TRBJ2-1,CASSPAPLAGGRLEQFF,TGTGCCAGCAGCCCAGCACCTTTAGCGGGAGGACGATTGGAGCAGTTCTTC
few,-,TRBV19,TRBJ1-3,CASSLTGTGNTIYF,TGTGCCAGTAGCCTCACCGGGACGGGAAACACCATATATTTT
many,TRBD2,TRBV14,TRBJ2-7,CASSQDRAGSAFPEQYF,TGTGCCAGCAGCCAAGATCGAGCGGGATCAGCGTTTCCGGAGCAGTACTTC
few,-,TRBV5-1,TRBJ2-7,CASSLRYAYEQYF,TGCGCCAGCAGCTTGCGGTACGCCTACGAGCAGTACTTC
many,-,TRBV2,TRBJ1-1,CASSEWSELSEAFF,TGTGCCAGCAGTGAGTGGTCAGAGCTTTCTGAAGCTTTCTTT
-,-,TRBV3-1,TRBJ1-4,CASSQQATNEKLFF,TGTGCCAGCAGCCAACAGGCAACTAATGAAAAACTGTTTTTT
many,-,TRBV6-5,TRBJ1-2,CASSYEGETGGYTF,TGTGCCAGCAGTTACGAGGGGGAAACGGGCGGCTACACCTTC
few,-,TRBV28,TRBJ1-6,CASTSNSPLHF,TGTGCCAGCACCAGTAATTCACCCCTCCACTTT
-,TRBD1,TRBV27,TRBJ2-1,CASSTGGGQGINEQFF,TGTGCCAGCAGCACCGGAGGGGGACAGGGGATCAATGAGCAGTTCTTC
many,TRBD2,TRBV5-1,TRBJ2-5,CASHGTSGFLETQYF,TGCGCCAGCCACGGGACTAGCGGGTTCTTAGAGACCCAGTACTTC
few,-,TRBV12-3/TRBV12-4,TRBJ1-2,CASTLRTAYGYTF,TGTGCCAGCACCCTCCGGACAGCGTATGGCTACACCTTC
few,-,TRBV20-1,TRBJ2-7,CSALERESSYEQYF,TGCAGTGCTCTCGAAAGGGAGAGCTCCTACGAGCAGTACTTC